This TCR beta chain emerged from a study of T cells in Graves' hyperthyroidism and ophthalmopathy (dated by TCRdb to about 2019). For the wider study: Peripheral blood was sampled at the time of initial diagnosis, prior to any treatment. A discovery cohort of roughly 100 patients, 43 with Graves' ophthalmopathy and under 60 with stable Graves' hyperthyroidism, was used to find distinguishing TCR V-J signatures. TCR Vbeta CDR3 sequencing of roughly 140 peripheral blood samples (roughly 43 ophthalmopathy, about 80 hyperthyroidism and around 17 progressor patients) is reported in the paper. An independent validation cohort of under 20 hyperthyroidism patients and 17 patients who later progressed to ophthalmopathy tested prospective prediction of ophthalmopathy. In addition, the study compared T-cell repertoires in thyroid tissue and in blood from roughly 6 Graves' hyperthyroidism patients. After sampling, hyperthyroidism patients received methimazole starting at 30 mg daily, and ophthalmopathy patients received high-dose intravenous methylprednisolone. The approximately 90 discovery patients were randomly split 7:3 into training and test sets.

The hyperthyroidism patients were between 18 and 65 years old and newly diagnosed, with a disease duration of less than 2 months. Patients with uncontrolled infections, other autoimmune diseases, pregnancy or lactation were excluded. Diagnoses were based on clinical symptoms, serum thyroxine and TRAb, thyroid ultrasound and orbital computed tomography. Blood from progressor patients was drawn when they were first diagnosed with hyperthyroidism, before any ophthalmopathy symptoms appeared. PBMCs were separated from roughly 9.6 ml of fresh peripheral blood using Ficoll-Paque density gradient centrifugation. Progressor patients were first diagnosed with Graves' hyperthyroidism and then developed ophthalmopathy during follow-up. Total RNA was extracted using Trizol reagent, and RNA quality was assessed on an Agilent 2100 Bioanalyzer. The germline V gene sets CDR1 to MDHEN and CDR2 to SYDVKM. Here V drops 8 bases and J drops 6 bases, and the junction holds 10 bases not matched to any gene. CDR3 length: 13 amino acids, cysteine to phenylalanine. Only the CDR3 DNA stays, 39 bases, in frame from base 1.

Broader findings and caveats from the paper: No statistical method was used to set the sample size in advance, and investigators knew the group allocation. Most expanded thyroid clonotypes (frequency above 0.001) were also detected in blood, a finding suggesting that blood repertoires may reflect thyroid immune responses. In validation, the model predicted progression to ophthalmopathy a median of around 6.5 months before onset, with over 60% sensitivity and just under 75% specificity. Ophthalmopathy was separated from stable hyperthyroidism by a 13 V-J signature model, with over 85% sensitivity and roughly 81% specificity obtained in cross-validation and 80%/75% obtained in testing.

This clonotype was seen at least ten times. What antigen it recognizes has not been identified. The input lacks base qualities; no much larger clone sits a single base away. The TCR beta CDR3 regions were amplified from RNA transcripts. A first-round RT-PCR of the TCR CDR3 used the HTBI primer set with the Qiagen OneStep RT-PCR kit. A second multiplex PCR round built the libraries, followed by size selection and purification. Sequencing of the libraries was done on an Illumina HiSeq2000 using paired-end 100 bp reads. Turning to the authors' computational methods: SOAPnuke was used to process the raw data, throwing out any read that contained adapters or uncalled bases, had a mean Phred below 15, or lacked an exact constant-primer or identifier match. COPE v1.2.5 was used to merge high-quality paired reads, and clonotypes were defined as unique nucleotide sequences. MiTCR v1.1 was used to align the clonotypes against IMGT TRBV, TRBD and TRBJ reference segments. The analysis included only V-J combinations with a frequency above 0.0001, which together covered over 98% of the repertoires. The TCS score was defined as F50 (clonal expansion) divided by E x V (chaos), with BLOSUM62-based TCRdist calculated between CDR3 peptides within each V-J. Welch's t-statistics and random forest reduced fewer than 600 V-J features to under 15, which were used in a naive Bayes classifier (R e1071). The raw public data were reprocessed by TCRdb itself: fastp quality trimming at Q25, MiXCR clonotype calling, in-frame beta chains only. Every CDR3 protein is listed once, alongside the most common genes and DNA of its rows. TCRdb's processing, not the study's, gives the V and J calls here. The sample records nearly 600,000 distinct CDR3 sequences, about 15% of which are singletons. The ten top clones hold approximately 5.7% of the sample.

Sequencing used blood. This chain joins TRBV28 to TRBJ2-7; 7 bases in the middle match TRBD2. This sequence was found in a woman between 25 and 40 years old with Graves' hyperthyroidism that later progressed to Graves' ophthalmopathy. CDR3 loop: CASGGVWEGEQYF. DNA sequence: TGTGCCAGCGGCGGCGTGTGGGAGGGCGAGCAGTACTTC.